Described below is a single T cell receptor (beta chain) sequence and its context. Its antigen is as yet unknown. TCRdb keeps only in-frame clones here, not all; method: immunoSEQ multiplex PCR. The repertoire consists of approximately 84,000 clones, with around 75% occurring once and the leading ten covering approximately 5%. CDR1 is SGHTA and CDR2 is FQGNSA in the germline V gene. V shed 5 bases and J shed 9 bases, with 20 bases lying between them. The CDR3 loop spans 15 amino acids. The sample comes from a study of cytotoxic CD8 clonotypes in ibrutinib-treated CLL. The overall study: After a median roughly twelve months on treatment (6 to 36), response samples were drawn. An average of 255,043 productive templates and 94,082 productive rearrangements was obtained per sample. General study results and limits: Public clonotypes, found uncommonly, either contracted or stayed stable on treatment.

This chain joins TRBV7-2 and TRBJ1-5, with D perhaps matching TRBD1 (6 bases). The sequenced sample was PBMCs, obtained after 12 months of ibrutinib treatment. This TCR was sampled from a human donor with chronic lymphocytic leukemia. CDR3 in amino acids: CASSPYRQAGGPQHF. The CDR3 nucleotides are TGTGCCAGCAGCCCGTACCGACAGGCCGGGGGGCCCCAGCATTTT. The full variable domain, rest sourced from reference TRBV7-2 and TRBJ1-5, is GAGVSQSPSNKVTEKGKDVELRCDPISGHTALYWYRQSLGQGLEFLIYFQGNSAPDKSGLPSDRFSAERTGGSVSTLTIQRTQQEDSAVYLCASSPYRQAGGPQHFGDGTRLSIL.